Detailed here is one TCR beta chain. Ten or more counts support this clonotype. Its antigen is currently not known. No base quality values were provided; no much bigger clone lies one nucleotide off. The data were taken from a study of T cells in Graves' hyperthyroidism and ophthalmopathy (dated by TCRdb to between 2017 and 2020). For the wider study: Peripheral blood was collected at initial diagnosis, before any treatment. To identify distinguishing TCR V-J signatures, a discovery cohort of 90 to 100 patients was used, comprising 40 to 45 with Graves' ophthalmopathy and some 60 with stable Graves' hyperthyroidism. Whether ophthalmopathy could be predicted prospectively was tested in an independent validation cohort made up of roughly 19 hyperthyroidism patients plus 17 patients who later progressed to ophthalmopathy. The 95 to 100 discovery patients were randomly split 7:3 into training and test sets. In about six Graves' hyperthyroidism patients, the study also compared T-cell repertoires from thyroid tissue with T-cell repertoires from blood. After sampling, hyperthyroidism patients received methimazole starting at 30 mg daily, and ophthalmopathy patients received high-dose intravenous methylprednisolone. The paper reports TCR Vbeta CDR3 sequencing of over 120 peripheral blood samples: around 45 ophthalmopathy, roughly 80 hyperthyroidism and approximately 17 progressor patients.

Ophthalmopathy patients had moderately to severely active disease, with a Clinical Activity Score of 3 or more, a NOSPECS grade of 4 or more, and a disease duration of less than 3 months. Any patient with an uncontrolled infection, another autoimmune disease, pregnancy or lactation was excluded. Diagnoses were based on clinical symptoms, serum thyroxine and TRAb, thyroid ultrasound and orbital computed tomography. Ficoll-Paque density gradient centrifugation was used to isolate PBMCs from about 10 ml of fresh peripheral blood. Total RNA was extracted using Trizol reagent, and RNA quality was assessed on an Agilent 2100 Bioanalyzer. Overall study outcomes, separate from this receptor: Most expanded thyroid clonotypes (frequency above 0.001) were also detected in blood, a finding suggesting that blood repertoires may reflect thyroid immune responses. During validation, the model predicted progression to ophthalmopathy a median of about 5.9 months ahead of onset, with roughly 65% sensitivity and about 75% specificity. Sample size was not statistically predetermined, and investigators were not blinded to group allocation. Ophthalmopathy was separated from stable hyperthyroidism by a 13 V-J signature model, with about 86% sensitivity and approximately 81% specificity obtained in cross-validation and 80%/75% obtained in testing.

Amplification of TCR beta CDR3 regions was carried out from RNA transcripts. For the first round of RT-PCR on the TCR CDR3, the HTBI primer set was used together with the Qiagen OneStep RT-PCR kit. Libraries were constructed in a second round of multiplex PCR, after which size selection and purification were performed. Sequencing of the libraries was done on an Illumina HiSeq2000 using paired-end 100 bp reads. Per the source publication's procedure: SOAPnuke was used to process the raw data, removing reads that contained adapters or uncalled bases, had a mean Phred below 15, or lacked an exact match to the constant primer or identifier. COPE v1.2.5 was used to merge the high-quality paired reads, and each unique nucleotide sequence was defined as a clonotype. Clonotypes were aligned to IMGT TRBV, TRBD and TRBJ reference segments using MiTCR v1.1. Only V-J combinations with frequency above 0.0001, covering 99% to 99.2% of repertoires, were analysed. The TCS score was defined as the ratio of F50 (clonal expansion) to E x V (chaos), calculated using BLOSUM62-based TCRdist between CDR3 peptides within each V-J. Welch's t-statistics and random forest reduced some 510 V-J features to about 13, which were used in a naive Bayes classifier (R e1071). TCRdb applied fastp at Q25 and MiXCR to the public reads, then kept only in-frame beta chains. When rows share a CDR3 protein, they turn into one entry using the most common DNA and genes. The V and J calls come from TCRdb's annotation, not from the publication. The sample has about 520,000 distinct CDR3 sequences on record, 24% of them singletons. About 10% of the sample rests with the top ten.

The receptor was isolated from a woman aged 25 to 39 with Graves' ophthalmopathy. Sample: blood.

CDR3 region: CASSQPQGNQPQHF. The nucleotide sequence reads as follows: TGTGCCAGCAGCCAACCACAGGGTAATCAGCCCCAGCATTTT. The chain links TRBV4-2 with TRBJ1-5; TRBD1 is a weak D gene call, 6 bases matching. Via the germline V gene, CDR1 is LGHNA and CDR2 YNFKEQ. At the junction V is shortened by 2 bases and J by 4 bases, with 9 bases in between. Including cysteine and phenylalanine, the CDR3 has 14 amino acids. The CDR3 DNA has 42 bases and is translated from base 1.